This T cell receptor (beta chain) was obtained from a study of cytomegalovirus exposure and HLA in healthy donors. Study summary: The 95 to 150 validation repertoires were produced on the same platform as the roughly 690 repertoires of the first cohort. This was reported in a later analysis.

Data came from immunoSEQ multiplex PCR; TCRdb stores just in-frame clones and leaves some out. The top ten hold about 1.1% of the sample, which has 100,000 to 150,000 clones, roughly 89% seen once. On this clone: What it binds is unknown.

Study-level points and caveats: Altogether, around 160 TCR beta chains were recorded as cytomegalovirus-associated.

From the 120-subject validation cohort, which was separate from the roughly 610-subject first cohort, the donors were drawn. The CDR3 totals 13 residues. Germline V gene lookup returns CDR1 SGHVS and CDR2 FNYEAQ. Trimming shortened V by 5 bases and J by 7 bases, and 15 bases separated the two germline ends. V and J are TRBV7-6 and TRBJ2-7; unclear D gene. This TCR was recovered from a woman younger than 35 in good health and CMV-seronegative. The specimen sequenced was PBMCs. The CDR3 DNA is TGTGCCAGCAGCACCCTCGGCGGCTCGGAGCAGTACTTC. Translating gives CASSTLGGSEQYF.